The sequence of this TCR beta chain was determined in a study of T cell repertoires in aging, cancer and after chemotherapy. TRB rearrangements spanning V, D and J were amplified using mixed TRB-A/B primers. TCRdb reprocessed the multiplex PCR reads with MiXCR, giving one entry per CDR3 protein. The table lists about 13,000 distinct CDR3 sequences, about 25% of them singletons. The CDR3 runs to 15 residues. CDR1 SGDLS and CDR2 YYNGEE come from the germline V gene. V was cut by 4 bases and J by 0 bases, with 11 bases left in between. TCR beta rearrangements were amplified from peripheral blood genomic DNA.

The clonotype was recovered from a human donor in good health. Sequencing input: blood. The rearrangement links TRBV9 to TRBJ1-3; weak D call: TRBD1 (5 bases). CDR3 sequence reads: CASSQDSHSGNTIYF. DNA for the CDR3: TGTGCCAGCAGCCAAGACAGTCACTCTGGAAACACCATATATTTT.